The 9 T cell receptor beta chains below were found in one sample sequenced in a study of cytomegalovirus exposure and HLA in healthy donors (dated by TCRdb to the late 2010s). Receptor libraries were prepared by the immunoSEQ multiplex PCR assay. For the multiplex PCR, a mixture combining 60 forward primers for TCR Vbeta segments and 13 reverse primers for TCR Jbeta segments was used. This immuneACCESS table, as held by TCRdb, lists in-frame sequences with V and J called but not all clones. Of the missing ones, under half trace to an unresolved V gene in checked studies; the others have no known cause. This sample comprises approximately 110,000 clones, roughly 80% of them detected only once. The ten largest clones represent roughly a fifth of the sample. The sample consisted of PBMCs. Every receptor here comes from a man aged 25-40 years in good health and CMV-seropositive.

The chain has TRBV4-2 and TRBJ1-2, with 10 bases aligning to TRBD1. The V and J ends lost 0 bases and 8 bases, in that order; junction bases with no gene match: 6. The CDR3 loop spans 15 amino acids. Germline values: CDR1 LGHNA, CDR2 YNFKEQ. CDR3 DNA sequence: TGTGCCAGCAGCCAAGATATGGGACAGGGGATGGGCTACACCTTC. Translated: CASSQDMGQGMGYTF.

The chain has TRBV5-6 and TRBJ2-6, with TRBD2 identical over 8 bases. This CDR3 has 15 amino acids. Germline CDR1 SGHDT, CDR2 YYEEEE. Trimming cost V 0 bases and J 8 bases; bases outside gene matches: 4. CDR3 in amino acids: CASSLEGGGTNVLTF. CDR3 bases: TGTGCCAGCAGCTTGGAGGGCGGGGGGACCAACGTCCTGACTTTC.

The chain has TRBV19 and TRBJ1-3, with 8 bases matching TRBD1. The CDR3 consists of 13 residues. V trimming: 5 bases; J trimming: 4 bases; junction bases outside the gene matches: 1. Germline lookup yields CDR1 LNHDA and CDR2 SQIVND (reference sequence). As DNA, the CDR3 is TGTGCCAGTAGTTGGGACAGGGGAAACACCATATATTTT. Translating gives CASSWDRGNTIYF.

The rearrangement uses TRBV13 and TRBJ2-2, with D possibly TRBD1 on 6 matching bases. The CDR3 runs 17 residues. CDR1 and CDR2 from the germline V gene are PRHDT and FYEKMQ (reference sequence). V was clipped by 1 base and J by 2 bases, with 14 bases between them. In DNA form, the CDR3 reads TGTGCCAGCAGCTTAGTGGCTTTGGGGGCAAACACCGGGGAGCTGTTTTTT. Protein: CASSLVALGANTGELFF.

This clone was seen only once. This chain links TRBV18 with TRBJ1-2; 7 positions match TRBD1. Trimming removed 2 bases from V and 5 bases from J; junction bases left unmatched: 8. Per the germline V gene, CDR1 is KGHSH and CDR2 is LQKENI. The length of the CDR3 is 15 residues. Written as DNA, the CDR3 is TGTGCCAGCTCACCAGAGGGCAGGGGGGCGTATGGCTACACCTTC. Translating it yields CASSPEGRGAYGYTF.

This rearrangement joins TRBV10-3 to TRBJ1-4; D gene unclear. Per germline, CDR1 ENHRY and CDR2 SYGVKD. The CDR3 spans 14 residues. V lost 2 bases and J 8 bases, leaving 12 bases between the germline ends. DNA for the CDR3: TGTGCCATCAGTGAGAGACGACTCCAAGAAAAACTGTTTTTT. It specifies CAISERRLQEKLFF.

The chain is built from TRBV29-1 and TRBJ1-2, with 7 bases matching TRBD1. CDR1 is SQVTM and CDR2 is ANQGSEA in the germline V gene. The CDR3 runs 12 residues. V trimming: 7 bases; J trimming: 2 bases; junction bases outside the gene matches: 4. The CDR3 reads CSAADRNYGYTF. The DNA for the CDR3 is TGCAGCGCCGCGGACAGGAACTATGGCTACACCTTC.

The V call is TRBV9, the J call TRBJ1-4; TRBD1 matches at 8 bases. In germline, CDR1 is SGDLS, CDR2 YYNGEE. CDR3 length: 14 amino acids. With 3 bases clipped from V and 6 bases from J, the junction kept 4 bases outside the gene matches. The CDR3 DNA reads as TGTGCCAGCAGCGCCGGACAGGGAGATGAAAAACTGTTTTTT. Its translation: CASSAGQGDEKLFF.

The chain's CDR3 is CAWSVHEGVYEQYF. In nucleotides, the CDR3 is TGTGCCTGGAGTGTACATGAAGGGGTCTACGAGCAGTACTTC. The chain combines TRBV30 with TRBJ2-7; a weak D match, TRBD1 (5 bases). V lost 0 bases and J 3 bases, leaving 12 bases between the germline ends. Germline V gene lookup returns CDR1 GTSNPN and CDR2 SVGIG (reference sequence). The CDR3 sequence is 14 residues long. Full variable domain (rest looked up from reference TRBV30 and TRBJ2-7): SQTIHQWPATLVQPVGSPLSLECTVEGTSNPNLYWYRQAAGRGLQLLFYSVGIGQISSEVPQNLSASRPQDRQFILSSKKLLLSDSGFYLCAWSVHEGVYEQYFGPGTRLTVT.